This is a list of T cell receptor beta chains from one sample in a study of CD8+ T cells in alopecia areata. Only in-frame clones appear in the TCRdb table, and some are missing; sequencing was by immunoSEQ multiplex PCR. The data show hundreds of thousands of clones, with under 80% seen just once and about 1.3% held by the top ten. Sequencing used CD4+ T cells sorted from blood, obtained at week 0. These receptors came from a human donor with alopecia areata. Each CDR3 is given with its conserved first and last residue. D genes are given only for firm matches. Clone sizes are given selectively: once, few, many, or a class where the clone is expanded.

v_call: TRBV25-1
clone_size: -
d_call: -
j_call: TRBJ1-5
cdr3_aa: CASSEWGSNQPQHF
cdr3_nt: TGTGCCAGCAGTGAATGGGGTAGCAATCAGCCCCAGCATTTT

v_call: TRBV5-1
clone_size: -
d_call: -
j_call: TRBJ2-6
cdr3_aa: CASSRGASGANVLTF
cdr3_nt: TGCGCCAGCAGCCGGGGGGCGAGCGGGGCCAACGTCCTGACTTTC

v_call: TRBV4-1
clone_size: -
d_call: TRBD2
j_call: TRBJ2-1
cdr3_aa: CASSHGPSGGAYNEQFF
cdr3_nt: TGCGCCAGCAGCCACGGGCCTAGCGGGGGGGCCTACAATGAGCAGTTCTTC

v_call: TRBV19
clone_size: -
d_call: -
j_call: TRBJ2-1
cdr3_aa: CASTLAAPGGSYNEQFF
cdr3_nt: TGTGCCAGTACCCTCGCGGCGCCAGGCGGCTCCTACAATGAGCAGTTCTTC

v_call: TRBV4-2
clone_size: -
d_call: -
j_call: TRBJ2-2
cdr3_aa: CASSQNREGANTGELFF
cdr3_nt: TGTGCCAGCAGCCAAAACAGGGAAGGCGCGAACACCGGGGAGCTGTTTTTT

v_call: TRBV29-1
clone_size: -
d_call: -
j_call: TRBJ1-3
cdr3_aa: CSVEDGSSGNTIYF
cdr3_nt: TGCAGCGTCGAGGACGGGAGCTCTGGAAACACCATATATTTT

v_call: TRBV7-2
clone_size: once
d_call: TRBD1
j_call: TRBJ1-5
cdr3_aa: CASSFQGAASQPQHF
cdr3_nt: TGTGCCAGCAGCTTCCAGGGGGCGGCTAGTCAGCCCCAGCATTTT

v_call: TRBV20-1
clone_size: -
d_call: -
j_call: TRBJ1-1
cdr3_aa: CSALTGLEAFF
cdr3_nt: TGCAGTGCTCTTACAGGGCTAGAAGCTTTCTTT

v_call: TRBV14
clone_size: -
d_call: TRBD2
j_call: TRBJ2-2
cdr3_aa: CASRRETNTGELFF
cdr3_nt: TGTGCCAGCAGGCGGGAGACGAACACCGGGGAGCTGTTTTTT

v_call: TRBV6-5
clone_size: -
d_call: TRBD1
j_call: TRBJ1-2
cdr3_aa: CASSADRVYGYTF
cdr3_nt: TGTGCCAGCAGTGCCGACAGGGTCTATGGCTACACCTTC

v_call: TRBV7-6
clone_size: -
d_call: -
j_call: TRBJ2-5
cdr3_aa: CASSLGLRRGLQETQYF
cdr3_nt: TGTGCCAGCAGCTTAGGCCTCAGGCGGGGGCTCCAAGAGACCCAGTACTTC

v_call: TRBV4-1
clone_size: -
d_call: TRBD1
j_call: TRBJ2-2
cdr3_aa: CASSFRTGTSGSYTGELFF
cdr3_nt: TGCGCCAGCAGCTTCCGGACAGGTACATCGGGGAGTTACACCGGGGAGCTGTTTTTT

v_call: TRBV10-2
clone_size: -
d_call: TRBD2
j_call: TRBJ2-3
cdr3_aa: CASSTSGGATDTQYF
cdr3_nt: TGCGCCAGCTCGACTAGCGGGGGGGCCACAGATACGCAGTATTTT

v_call: TRBV29-1
clone_size: -
d_call: -
j_call: TRBJ1-4
cdr3_aa: CSALGGSEKLFF
cdr3_nt: TGCAGCGCCCTGGGCGGGAGTGAAAAACTGTTTTTT

v_call: TRBV30
clone_size: once
d_call: TRBD1
j_call: TRBJ2-7
cdr3_aa: CAWSQGTGGVEQYF
cdr3_nt: TGTGCCTGGAGTCAAGGGACAGGGGGTGTCGAGCAGTACTTC

v_call: TRBV9
clone_size: -
d_call: -
j_call: TRBJ2-5
cdr3_aa: CASSSTARQSGETQYF
cdr3_nt: TGTGCCAGCAGCTCCACAGCCCGACAGTCCGGGGAGACCCAGTACTTC

v_call: TRBV5-1
clone_size: few
d_call: -
j_call: TRBJ2-3
cdr3_aa: CASRSGQSSTDTQYF
cdr3_nt: TGCGCCAGCAGAAGTGGACAGTCTAGCACAGATACGCAGTATTTT

v_call: TRBV27
clone_size: -
d_call: -
j_call: TRBJ1-5
cdr3_aa: CASSSPRMGNQPQHF
cdr3_nt: TGTGCCAGCAGTTCCCCCCGAATGGGCAATCAGCCCCAGCATTTT

v_call: TRBV18
clone_size: few
d_call: TRBD2
j_call: TRBJ2-3
cdr3_aa: CASSPRGEGSDTQYF
cdr3_nt: TGTGCCAGCTCACCCCGTGGGGAGGGGTCAGATACGCAGTATTTT

v_call: TRBV7-2
clone_size: -
d_call: TRBD1
j_call: TRBJ2-3
cdr3_aa: CASRENRGTSTDTQYF
cdr3_nt: TGTGCCAGCAGGGAAAACAGGGGCACTAGCACAGATACGCAGTATTTT

v_call: TRBV27
clone_size: -
d_call: TRBD2
j_call: TRBJ2-7
cdr3_aa: CASSPRLAGGYYEQYF
cdr3_nt: TGTGCCAGCAGCCCCAGACTAGCGGGGGGTTACTACGAGCAGTACTTC

v_call: TRBV9
clone_size: few
d_call: -
j_call: TRBJ2-3
cdr3_aa: CASSVDTDTQYF
cdr3_nt: TGTGCCAGCAGCGTAGACACAGATACGCAGTATTTT

v_call: TRBV30
clone_size: -
d_call: TRBD1
j_call: TRBJ2-1
cdr3_aa: CAWSDRDNEQFF
cdr3_nt: TGTGCCTGGAGCGACAGGGACAATGAGCAGTTCTTC

v_call: TRBV29-1
clone_size: few
d_call: -
j_call: TRBJ2-7
cdr3_aa: CSARGVGNEQYF
cdr3_nt: TGCAGCGCTCGGGGTGTCGGTAACGAGCAGTACTTC